These 10 T cell receptor beta chains share one sample of origin, sequenced in a study of blood T cell repertoires in COVID-19. Generated by immunoSEQ multiplex PCR, the TCRdb table keeps only in-frame clones and is missing some. The sample carries about 230,000 clones, roughly four fifths recorded once. Material: peripheral blood. These receptors were taken from a woman aged 45-65 years with acute or convalescent COVID-19.

This sequence joins TRBV7-3 and TRBJ2-2, with 7 bases that match TRBD1. V trimming: 2 bases; J trimming: 1 base; junction bases outside the gene matches: 10. This CDR3 comprises 18 residues. Germline values: CDR1 SGHTA, CDR2 FQGTGA. The CDR3 sequence: CASSLRLEYRGNTGELFF. CDR3 DNA: TGTGCCAGCAGCTTACGGCTCGAGTACAGGGGGAACACCGGGGAGCTGTTTTTT.

V gene TRBV5-4 combines with J gene TRBJ2-7; 7 positions match TRBD2. Germline V gives CDR1 SGHNT, CDR2 YYREEE (reference sequence). After removal of 0 bases from V and 2 bases from J, the junction contained 8 bases not matched to a gene. CDR3 length equals 16 residues. The CDR3 sequence is CASSLEVGGSPYEQYF. Written as DNA, the CDR3 is TGTGCCAGCAGCTTGGAGGTCGGCGGGAGCCCCTACGAGCAGTACTTC.

The chain combines TRBV2 with TRBJ2-5, with D unresolved. V was cut by 4 bases and J by 2 bases, with 8 bases left in between. Germline CDR1 is SNHLY and CDR2 is FYNNEI. CDR3 length: 13 amino acids. This chain's CDR3 is CASSARRQETQYF. CDR3 bases: TGTGCCAGCAGTGCTCGGAGACAAGAGACCCAGTACTTC.

V is TRBV27 and J is TRBJ2-1, with D maybe TRBD2 (5 bases). Germline lookup yields CDR1 MNHEY and CDR2 SMNVEV (reference sequence). V was pared by 2 bases and J by 7 bases, with 12 bases between. This CDR3 is 14 amino acids long. The CDR3, as DNA: TGTGCCAGCAGTTTAACGGGAAGGAAAAATGAGCAGTTCTTC. It yields the protein CASSLTGRKNEQFF.

V gene TRBV11-2 combines with J gene TRBJ2-5; a weak D match, TRBD1 (6 bases). V was trimmed by 5 bases and J by 1 base, leaving 17 bases between them. Germline V gene sequence: CDR1 SGHAT, CDR2 FQNNGV. The length of the CDR3 is 16 residues. CDR3 protein: CASSPRPTGAQETQYF. The CDR3 DNA sequence: TGTGCCAGCAGCCCCAGGCCGACAGGAGCCCAAGAGACCCAGTACTTC.

Details on this clone: One end of the junction does not line up with germline, which may come from a read error. The chain combines TRBV4-1 with TRBJ2-1; 10 nucleotides agree with TRBD2. The germline CDR1 and CDR2 sequences are MGHRA and YSYEKL. The CDR3 runs to 16 residues. The DNA for the CDR3 is TGCGCCAACAGCCAAGATCGAGCGGGAGGGCGTCTTGAGCAGTTCTTC. Its translation is CANSQDRAGGRLEQFF.

This clone was seen a handful of times. The chain links TRBV27 to TRBJ2-1; D call uncertain. Germline V CDR1 and CDR2: MNHEY, SMNVEV (reference sequence). V was cut by 6 bases and J by 7 bases, with 16 bases left in between. The CDR3 extends over 14 amino acids. The CDR3 nucleotides are TGTGCCAGCAGGAATGGTGGGCAGCCTAATGAGCAGTTCTTC. It codes for CASRNGGQPNEQFF.

As concerns this clone: At the DNA level, this CDR3 is encoded by other sequences in the same sample as well. The rearrangement links TRBV6-5 to TRBJ2-7; tentative D call: TRBD1 (6 bases). The CDR3 totals 11 residues. V was shortened by 6 bases and J by 6 bases, with 9 bases between the two germline ends. Per germline, CDR1 MNHEY and CDR2 SVGAGI. CDR3 sequence reads: CASSTGSEQYF. The CDR3 region has the DNA TGTGCCAGCAGCACAGGGTCCGAGCAGTACTTC.

The chain carries TRBV5-1 and TRBJ2-5, with a weak D call TRBD2 (5 bases). V was clipped by 0 bases and J by 10 bases, with 13 bases between them. This CDR3 has 13 residues. Germline CDR1 reads SGHRS; CDR2 reads YFSETQ. CDR3 in amino acids: CASSLGSIAGQYF. The CDR3 coding sequence is TGCGCCAGCAGCTTGGGATCCATTGCGGGCCAGTACTTC.

V is TRBV19 and J is TRBJ2-4; possibly TRBD2 for D (6 bases). The CDR3 totals 16 residues. Trimming stripped 3 bases from V and 0 bases from J, with 12 bases between. Germline V gives CDR1 LNHDA, CDR2 SQIVND (reference sequence). CDR3 region: CASSIGGRVAKNIQYF. The CDR3 DNA follows: TGTGCCAGTAGTATCGGAGGGCGGGTAGCCAAAAACATTCAGTACTTC.